This T cell receptor (beta chain) was recorded in a study of blood T cells in healthy people across ages. For the second PCR, which ran for roughly 7 to 11 cycles, a sample-barcoded 5' primer and a J-beta primer mix were used. Each CDR3 protein gets one entry after TCRdb re-called the 5' RACE reads with MiXCR. This table has about 1.4 million distinct CDR3 sequences, approximately 59% appearing once. Extraction yielded at least 6 micrograms of total RNA per sample. With 3 bases removed from V and 0 bases from J, the gap between germline ends came to 12 bases. The CDR3 covers 15 residues. In germline, CDR1 is MNHNS, CDR2 SASEGT.

The source is a man aged 18 to 35 in good health. Sequenced material: blood. The chain couples TRBV6-1 to TRBJ2-7, with no clear D. The chain's CDR3 is CASSEGYMTSYEQYF. The CDR3 DNA is TGTGCCAGCAGTGAGGGCTACATGACCTCCTACGAGCAGTACTTC.